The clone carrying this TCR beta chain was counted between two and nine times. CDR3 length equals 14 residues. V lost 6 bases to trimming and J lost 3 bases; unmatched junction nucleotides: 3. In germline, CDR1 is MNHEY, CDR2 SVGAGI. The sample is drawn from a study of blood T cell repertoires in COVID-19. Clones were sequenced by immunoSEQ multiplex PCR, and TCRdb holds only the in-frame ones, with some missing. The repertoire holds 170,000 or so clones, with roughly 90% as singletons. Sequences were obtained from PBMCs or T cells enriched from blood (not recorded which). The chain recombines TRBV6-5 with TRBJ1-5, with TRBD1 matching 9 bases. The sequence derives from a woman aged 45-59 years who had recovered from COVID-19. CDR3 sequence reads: CASRTGGYNQPQHF. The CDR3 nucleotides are TGTGCCAGCAGGACAGGGGGATACAATCAGCCCCAGCATTTT.